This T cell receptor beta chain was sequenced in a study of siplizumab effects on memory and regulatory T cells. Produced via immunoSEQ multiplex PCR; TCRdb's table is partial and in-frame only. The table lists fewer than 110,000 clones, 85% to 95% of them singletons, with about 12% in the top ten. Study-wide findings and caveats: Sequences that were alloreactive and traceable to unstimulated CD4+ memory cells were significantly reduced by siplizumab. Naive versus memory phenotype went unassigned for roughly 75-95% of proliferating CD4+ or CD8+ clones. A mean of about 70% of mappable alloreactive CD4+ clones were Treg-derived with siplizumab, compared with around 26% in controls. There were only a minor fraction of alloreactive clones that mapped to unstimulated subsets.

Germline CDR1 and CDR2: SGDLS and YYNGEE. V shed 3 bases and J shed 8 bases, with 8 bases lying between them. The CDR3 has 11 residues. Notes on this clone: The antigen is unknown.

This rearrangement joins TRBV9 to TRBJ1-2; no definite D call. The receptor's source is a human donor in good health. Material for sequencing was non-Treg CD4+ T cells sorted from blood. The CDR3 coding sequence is TGTGCCAGCAGCGCCCCTGACGGCTACACCTTC. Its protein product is CASSAPDGYTF.